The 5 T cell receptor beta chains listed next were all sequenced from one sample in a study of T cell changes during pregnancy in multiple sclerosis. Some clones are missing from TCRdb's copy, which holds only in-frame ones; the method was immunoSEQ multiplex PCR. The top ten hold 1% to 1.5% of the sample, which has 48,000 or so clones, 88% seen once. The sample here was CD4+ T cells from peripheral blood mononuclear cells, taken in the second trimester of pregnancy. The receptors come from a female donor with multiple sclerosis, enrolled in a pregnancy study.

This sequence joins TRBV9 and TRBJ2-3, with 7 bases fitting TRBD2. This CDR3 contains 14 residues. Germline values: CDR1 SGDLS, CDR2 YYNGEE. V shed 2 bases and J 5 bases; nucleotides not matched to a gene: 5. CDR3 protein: CASSVAGVLDTQYF. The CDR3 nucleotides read TGTGCCAGCAGCGTTGCGGGAGTCTTAGATACGCAGTATTTT.

The CDR3 loop is CASSPLGGETQYF. In DNA, the CDR3 is TGCGCCAGCAGCCCCTTAGGGGGAGAGACCCAGTACTTC. V and J are TRBV5-1 and TRBJ2-5; D possibly corresponds to TRBD1 (6 bases). Germline V lookup: CDR1 SGHRS, CDR2 YFSETQ. The V and J ends lost 4 bases and 4 bases respectively, with 11 bases between them. The CDR3 runs 13 residues.

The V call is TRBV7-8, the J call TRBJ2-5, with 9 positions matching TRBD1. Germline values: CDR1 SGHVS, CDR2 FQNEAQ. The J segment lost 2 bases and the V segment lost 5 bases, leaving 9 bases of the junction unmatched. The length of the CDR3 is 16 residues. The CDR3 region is CASSIRPGQGQETQYF. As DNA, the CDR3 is TGTGCCAGCAGCATACGCCCGGGACAGGGACAAGAGACCCAGTACTTC.

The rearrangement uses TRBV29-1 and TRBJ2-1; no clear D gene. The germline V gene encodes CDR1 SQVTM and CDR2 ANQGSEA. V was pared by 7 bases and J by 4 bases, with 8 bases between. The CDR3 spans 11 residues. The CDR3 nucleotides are TGCAGCGCCCCCCGTTACAATGAGCAGTTCTTC. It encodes CSAPRYNEQFF.

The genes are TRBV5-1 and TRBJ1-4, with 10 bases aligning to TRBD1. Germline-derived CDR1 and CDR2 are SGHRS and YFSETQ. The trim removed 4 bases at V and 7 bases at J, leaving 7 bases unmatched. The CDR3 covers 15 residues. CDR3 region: CASSPRGQGFEKLFF. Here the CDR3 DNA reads TGCGCCAGCAGCCCTAGGGGACAGGGGTTTGAAAAACTGTTTTTT. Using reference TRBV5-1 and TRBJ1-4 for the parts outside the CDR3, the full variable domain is KAGVTQTPRYLIKTRGQQVTLSCSPISGHRSVSWYQQTPGQGLQFLFEYFSETQRNKGNFPGRFSGRQFSNSRSEMNVSTLELGDSALYLCASSPRGQGFEKLFFGSGTQLSVL.